Listed here are 20 T cell receptor beta chains from one sample, sequenced in a study of T-cell memory formation after mild COVID-19. Via MiXCR, TCRdb re-called the 5' RACE reads, giving one row per CDR3 protein. The sample consists of approximately 490,000 distinct CDR3 sequences, roughly 20% of them appearing once. The material sequenced was PBMCs or a T cell subset sorted from them (not recorded which). The source is an adult woman who had mild COVID-19 (a few samples of this study predate the infection). Cell type and time point are not known.

This clonotype was counted only a few times. The chain carries TRBV7-8 and TRBJ2-7, with D tentatively TRBD1 or TRBD2 (5 bases each). The germline V gene encodes CDR1 SGHVS and CDR2 FQNEAQ. Between the trimmed V and J ends, which lost 2 bases and 3 bases, there was a span of 17 bases. The CDR3 is made up of 16 amino acids. CDR3 protein: CASSLRDGPVIYEQYF. In nucleotides, the CDR3 is TGTGCCAGCAGCTTAAGGGACGGACCAGTGATCTACGAGCAGTACTTC.

Only a few counts were recorded for this clonotype. The V gene is TRBV30, the J gene TRBJ2-1; 12 bases align to TRBD2. Looked up from germline, CDR1 is GTSNPN and CDR2 is SVGIG (reference sequence). The CDR3 spans 14 residues. V gave up 4 bases and J gave up 10 bases; unmatched junction bases: 8. This chain's CDR3 is CAWNLAGGPREQFF. CDR3 sequence (DNA): TGTGCCTGGAATCTAGCGGGAGGGCCCCGGGAGCAGTTCTTC. The complete variable domain, with remaining parts taken from reference TRBV30 and TRBJ2-1, reads SQTIHQWPATLVQPVGSPLSLECTVEGTSNPNLYWYRQAAGRGLQLLFYSVGIGQISSEVPQNLSASRPQDRQFILSSKKLLLSDSGFYLCAWNLAGGPREQFFGPGTRLTVL.

This clonotype showed up just a few times. J is TRBJ1-3 and V is TRBV6-5, with D perhaps matching TRBD1 (5 bases). CDR1 and CDR2 from the germline V gene are MNHEY and SVGAGI. V was trimmed by 0 bases and J by 1 base, leaving 13 bases between them. The CDR3 length is 17 residues. The CDR3 nucleotides read TGTGCCAGCAGTTACTCGAGTCCGGGACCTTCTGGAAACACCATATATTTT. As protein: CASSYSSPGPSGNTIYF.

This clonotype was observed a handful of times. V usage is TRBV7-2 and J usage is TRBJ2-4, with 12 bases that match TRBD2. The junction had 8 bases not matched to a gene; V was cut back by 5 bases and J by 9 bases. From germline, CDR1 is SGHTA and CDR2 FQGNSA. CDR3 length: 15 amino acids. The CDR3 loop reads CASSTPSGRATIQYF. The CDR3, as DNA: TGTGCCAGCAGCACTCCTAGCGGGAGGGCCACCATTCAGTACTTC.

This clonotype was detected only a few times. The chain carries TRBV7-9 and TRBJ2-7; maybe TRBD1 (6 bases). Germline V gene sequence: CDR1 SEHNR, CDR2 FQNEAQ (reference sequence). V was pared by 5 bases and J by 3 bases, with 11 bases between. The CDR3 consists of 13 residues. The CDR3 nucleotides read TGTGCCAGCAGCCCTCGACAGGTCTACGAGCAGTACTTC. It is translated as CASSPRQVYEQYF.

The chain uses TRBV19 and TRBJ2-1; D is ambiguous. Trimming stripped 2 bases from V and 0 bases from J, with 11 bases between. This CDR3 comprises 16 residues. Germline CDR1 reads LNHDA; CDR2 reads SQIVND (reference sequence). CDR3 DNA: TGTGCCAGTAGTATACTAGTTTCCAACTCCTACAATGAGCAGTTCTTC. Its protein product is CASSILVSNSYNEQFF. The whole variable domain, remainder taken from reference TRBV19 and TRBJ2-1, is DGGITQSPKYLFRKEGQNVTLSCEQNLNHDAMYWYRQDPGQGLRLIYYSQIVNDFQKGDIAEGYSVSREKKESFPLTVTSAQKNPTAFYLCASSILVSNSYNEQFFGPGTRLTVL.

CDR3 loop: CASSQESILSDWDTQYF. Here the CDR3 DNA reads TGTGCCAGCAGCCAAGAATCAATACTTTCCGACTGGGATACGCAGTATTTT. V usage is TRBV14 and J usage is TRBJ2-3, with D unclear. V lost 0 bases to trimming and J lost 6 bases, with 19 bases between them. There are 17 residues in the CDR3. CDR1 is SGHDN, CDR2 FVKESK, per germline.

The chain joins TRBV30 to TRBJ1-4; weak D call: TRBD1 (5 bases). Germline-derived CDR1 and CDR2 are GTSNPN and SVGIG (reference sequence). Trimming removed 0 bases from V and 3 bases from J, with 11 bases in between. This CDR3 comprises 15 residues. CDR3 in amino acids: CAWSVGPGPNEKLFF. In DNA form, the CDR3 reads TGTGCCTGGAGTGTGGGGCCGGGACCTAATGAAAAACTGTTTTTT.

The chain combines TRBV20-1 with TRBJ1-1; TRBD1 aligns across 8 bases. The CDR3 covers 18 residues. With V trimmed by 2 bases and J by 1 base, 15 bases remained unmatched. CDR1 and CDR2 (germline): DFQATT, SNEGSKA (reference sequence). CDR3 protein: CSARPQIPLGQANTEAFF. The CDR3 region has the DNA TGCAGTGCTAGACCCCAAATACCCCTGGGACAGGCGAACACTGAAGCTTTCTTT.

The CDR3 DNA reads as TGTGCCAGCAGAAAGATCTCCGGGACAGGGGATGAAAAACTGTTTTTT. Its translation: CASRKISGTGDEKLFF. The chain recombines TRBV7-9 with TRBJ1-4, with 10 bases that match TRBD1. Germline CDR1 reads SEHNR; CDR2 reads FQNEAQ (reference sequence). There are 16 residues in the CDR3. J gave up 6 bases and V 6 bases, and 10 bases lay outside the gene matches.

In this sample, this clonotype turned up a few times. The gene calls are TRBV29-1 and TRBJ2-5, with D maybe TRBD2 (5 bases). Trimming left V 4 bases short and J 5 bases short, with 11 bases between. Germline-derived CDR1 and CDR2 are SQVTM and ANQGSEA. The CDR3 is made up of 12 amino acids. CDR3 nucleotides: TGCAGCGTTGGGGCTCGAGGGGAGACCCAGTACTTC. This encodes CSVGARGETQYF.

This clonotype has just a few counts. The chain employs TRBV5-1 and TRBJ2-7; a possible D gene is TRBD1 (7 bases). Germline-derived CDR1 and CDR2 are SGHRS and YFSETQ. The CDR3 spans 14 residues. Trimming cost V 0 bases and J 5 bases, with 12 bases left between them. The CDR3: CASSLGRGRDEQYF. In DNA, the CDR3 is TGCGCCAGCAGCTTGGGGAGGGGGCGAGACGAGCAGTACTTC.

This clonotype has more than one count but fewer than ten. The gene calls are TRBV11-3 and TRBJ2-3; no clear D gene. V lost 5 bases and J 2 bases, leaving 17 bases between the germline ends. Germline CDR1 reads SGHNT; CDR2 reads YENEEA. This CDR3 has 16 residues. CDR3 residues: CASSLRTGASTDTQYF. The CDR3 DNA sequence: TGTGCCAGCAGCCTCCGGACCGGAGCCTCCACAGATACGCAGTATTTT. Looking up the rest from reference TRBV11-3 and TRBJ2-3 gives the full variable domain: EAGVVQSPRYKIIEKKQPVAFWCNPISGHNTLYWYLQNLGQGPELLIRYENEEAVDDSQLPKDRFSAERLKGVDSTLKIQPAELGDSAVYLCASSLRTGASTDTQYFGPGTRLTVL.

This chain joins TRBV12-3 or TRBV12-4 and TRBJ2-5, with 14 bases lining up with TRBD2. V was clipped by 4 bases and J by 5 bases; unmatched bases: 9. The length of the CDR3 is 17 residues. CDR3 bases: TGTGCCAGCAGTTCTGGACTAGCGGGGGGTCCAAGGGAGACCCAGTACTTC. It yields the protein CASSSGLAGGPRETQYF.

This clonotype has just a few counts. The chain employs TRBV20-1 and TRBJ2-1; 11 bases line up with TRBD2. J gave up 6 bases and V 8 bases, and 9 bases lay outside the gene matches. Germline V gene data show CDR1 as DFQATT and CDR2 as SNEGSKA (reference sequence). This CDR3 region has 14 residues. The CDR3 nucleotides are TGCAGTCCCAGCCCGACTAGCGGGGCCAATGAGCAGTTCTTC. Its translation: CSPSPTSGANEQFF.

J is TRBJ2-2 and V is TRBV10-2; 7 bases match TRBD1. The J segment lost 10 bases and the V segment lost 7 bases, leaving 6 bases of the junction unmatched. CDR3 size: 12 residues. Germline CDR1 WSHSY, CDR2 SAAADI. CDR3 sequence: CASTGGVEELFF. In nucleotides, the CDR3 is TGCGCCAGCACAGGGGGAGTAGAGGAGCTGTTTTTT.

To note about this clonotype: At one end, the junction sequence differs from germline, possibly due to a read error. The genes are TRBV7-7 and TRBJ1-1; no clear D. This CDR3 contains 13 residues. Looked up from germline, CDR1 is SSHAT and CDR2 is FNYEAQ (reference sequence). The DNA for the CDR3 is TGTGCTAGCAGCCATGGGATGAACACTGAAGCTTTCTTT. Translation: CASSHGMNTEAFF.

This chain links TRBV12-3 or TRBV12-4 with TRBJ1-6, with TRBD1 as a possible D gene (5 bases). Trimming removed 7 bases at V and 7 bases at J, with 17 bases between. This CDR3 region has 15 residues. The CDR3 is CASIFMGGGNSPLHF. As DNA, the CDR3 is TGTGCCAGCATATTCATGGGGGGAGGCAATTCACCCCTCCACTTT.

This chain connects TRBV3-1 to TRBJ2-5; 7 nucleotides align to TRBD1. Looked up from germline, CDR1 is LGHDT and CDR2 is YNNKEL (reference sequence). Unmatched junction bases numbered 10, after V lost 4 bases and J lost 5 bases. The CDR3 covers 15 residues. In nucleotides, the CDR3 is TGTGCCAGCAGCCTGGGGACAGCCCTCGAGGAGACCCAGTACTTC. Amino acids: CASSLGTALEETQYF.

The chain uses TRBV29-1 and TRBJ1-1; 11 positions agree with TRBD1. Germline CDR1 SQVTM, CDR2 ANQGSEA. This CDR3 comprises 13 residues. Trimming took 5 bases from V and 8 from J; bases not matched to a gene: 7. The CDR3 here is CSVTKRTGGEAFF. DNA for the CDR3: TGCAGCGTTACAAAAAGGACAGGGGGCGAAGCTTTCTTT. Based on the CDR3 plus reference TRBV29-1 and TRBJ1-1, the full variable domain is SAVISQKPSRDICQRGTSLTIQCQVDSQVTMMFWYRQQPGQSLTLIATANQGSEATYESGFVIDKFPISRPNLTFSTLTVSNMSPEDSSIYLCSVTKRTGGEAFFGQGTRLTVV.